The TCR beta chain described here comes from a study of shared clonotypes between healthy human individuals. Whole-study results and caveats: Only a few donors were included, so the genetic and exposure-history diversity represented was limited.

Concerning this clone itself: Its specificity is not known.

CD45RO negativity and positive selection for CCR7 defined naive CD8 cells, a population that excluded terminally differentiated effector memory CD45RA+ cells. There are 14 residues in the CDR3. Germline V lookup: CDR1 SEHNR, CDR2 FQNEAQ (reference sequence). Between the trimmed V and J ends, which lost 5 bases and 1 base, there was a span of 8 bases. Sequenced by immunoSEQ multiplex PCR; TCRdb stores in-frame clones only, minus some. Altogether around 1.9 million clones are present, 85% to 95% being singletons, with the ten largest covering roughly 1.7%. V is TRBV7-9 and J is TRBJ1-4, with D uncertain. The sequenced sample was naive CD8+ T cells from PBMCs. The TCR was taken from a man between 18 and 35 years old in good health. Some clones in this sample may be carry-over from other donors' samples. The chain's CDR3 is CASSPDKTNEKLFF. In DNA form, the CDR3 reads TGTGCCAGCAGCCCCGACAAAACTAATGAAAAACTGTTTTTT.